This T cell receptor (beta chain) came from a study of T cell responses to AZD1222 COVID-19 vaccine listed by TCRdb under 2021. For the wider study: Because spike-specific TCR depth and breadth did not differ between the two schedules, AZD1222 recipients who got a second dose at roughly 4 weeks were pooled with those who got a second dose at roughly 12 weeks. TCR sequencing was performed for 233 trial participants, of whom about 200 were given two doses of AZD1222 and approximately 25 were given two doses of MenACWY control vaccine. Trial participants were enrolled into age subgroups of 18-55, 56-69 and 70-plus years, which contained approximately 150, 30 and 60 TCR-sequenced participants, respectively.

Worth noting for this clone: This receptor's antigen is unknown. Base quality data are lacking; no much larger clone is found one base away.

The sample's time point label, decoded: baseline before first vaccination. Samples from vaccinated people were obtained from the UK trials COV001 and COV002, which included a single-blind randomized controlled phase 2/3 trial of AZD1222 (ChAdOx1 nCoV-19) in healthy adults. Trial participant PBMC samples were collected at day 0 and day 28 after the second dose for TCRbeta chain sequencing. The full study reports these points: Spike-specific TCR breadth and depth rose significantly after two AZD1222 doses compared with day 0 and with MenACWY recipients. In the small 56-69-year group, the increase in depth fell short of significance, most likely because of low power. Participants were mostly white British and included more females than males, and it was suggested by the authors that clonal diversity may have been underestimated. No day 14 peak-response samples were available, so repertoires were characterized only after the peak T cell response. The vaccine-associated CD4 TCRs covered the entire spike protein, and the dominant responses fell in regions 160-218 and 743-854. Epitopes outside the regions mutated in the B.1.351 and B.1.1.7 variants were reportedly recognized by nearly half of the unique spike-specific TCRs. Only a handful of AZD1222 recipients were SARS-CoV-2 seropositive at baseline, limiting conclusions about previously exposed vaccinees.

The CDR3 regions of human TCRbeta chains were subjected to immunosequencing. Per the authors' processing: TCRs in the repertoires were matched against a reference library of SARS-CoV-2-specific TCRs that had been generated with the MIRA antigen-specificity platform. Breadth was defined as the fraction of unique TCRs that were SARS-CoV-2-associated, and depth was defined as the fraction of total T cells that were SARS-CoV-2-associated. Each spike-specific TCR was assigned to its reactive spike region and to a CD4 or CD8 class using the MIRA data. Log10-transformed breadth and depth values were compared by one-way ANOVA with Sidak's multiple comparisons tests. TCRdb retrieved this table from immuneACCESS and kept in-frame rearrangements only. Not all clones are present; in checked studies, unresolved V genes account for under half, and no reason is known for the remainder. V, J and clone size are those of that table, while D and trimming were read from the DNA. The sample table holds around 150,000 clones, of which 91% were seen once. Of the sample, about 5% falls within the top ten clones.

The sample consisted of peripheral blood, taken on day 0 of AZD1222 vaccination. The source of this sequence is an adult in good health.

CDR3 protein: CASSGEPADTQYF. The DNA sequence follows: TGTGCCAGCAGCGGCGAGCCCGCAGATACGCAGTATTTT. The chain was built from TRBV9 and TRBJ2-3; a confident D gene designation cannot be given. The cysteine opens and the phenylalanine closes a CDR3 of 13 amino acids. The sequence is cut down to CDR3 DNA, 39 bases in frame from base 1. Deletion took 3 bases off V and 4 bases off J, with a span of 9 bases between the germline ends. The germline V gene specifies SGDLS as CDR1 and YYNGEE as CDR2.